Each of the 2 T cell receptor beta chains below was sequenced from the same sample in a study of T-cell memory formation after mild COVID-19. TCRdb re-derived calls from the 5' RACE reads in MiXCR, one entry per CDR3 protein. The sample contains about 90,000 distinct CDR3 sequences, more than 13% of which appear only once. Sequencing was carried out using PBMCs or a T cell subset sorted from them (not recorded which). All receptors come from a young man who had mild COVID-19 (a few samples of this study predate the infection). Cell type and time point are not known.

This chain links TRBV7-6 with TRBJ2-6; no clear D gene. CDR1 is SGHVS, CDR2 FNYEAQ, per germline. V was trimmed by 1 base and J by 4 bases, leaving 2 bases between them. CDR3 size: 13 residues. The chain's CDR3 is CASSLGGANVLTF. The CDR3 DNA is TGTGCCAGCAGCTTAGGAGGGGCCAACGTCCTGACTTTC.

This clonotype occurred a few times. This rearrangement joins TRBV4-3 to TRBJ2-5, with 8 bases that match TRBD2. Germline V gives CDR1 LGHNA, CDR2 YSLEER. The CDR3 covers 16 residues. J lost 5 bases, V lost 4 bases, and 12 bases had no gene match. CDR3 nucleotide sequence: TGCGCCAGCAGCCGATCGGGGCGGGGGGCAAGTGAGACCCAGTACTTC. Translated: CASSRSGRGASETQYF.